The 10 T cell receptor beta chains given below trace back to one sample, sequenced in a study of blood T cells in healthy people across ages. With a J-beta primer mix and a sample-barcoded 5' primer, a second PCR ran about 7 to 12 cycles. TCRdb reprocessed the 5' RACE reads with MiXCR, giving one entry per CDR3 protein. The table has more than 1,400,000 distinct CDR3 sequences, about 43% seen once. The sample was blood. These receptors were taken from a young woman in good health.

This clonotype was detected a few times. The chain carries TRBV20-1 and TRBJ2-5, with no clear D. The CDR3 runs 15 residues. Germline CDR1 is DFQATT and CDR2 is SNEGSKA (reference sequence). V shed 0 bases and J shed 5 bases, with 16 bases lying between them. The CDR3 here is CSARDRAALGETQYF. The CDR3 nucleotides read TGCAGTGCTAGAGATCGGGCAGCGTTGGGGGAGACCCAGTACTTC.

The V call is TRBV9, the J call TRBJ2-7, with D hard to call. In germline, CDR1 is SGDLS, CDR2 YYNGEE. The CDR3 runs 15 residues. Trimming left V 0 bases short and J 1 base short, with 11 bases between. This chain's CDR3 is CASSVGTTGSYEQYF. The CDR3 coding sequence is TGTGCCAGCAGCGTAGGAACTACCGGATCCTACGAGCAGTACTTC.

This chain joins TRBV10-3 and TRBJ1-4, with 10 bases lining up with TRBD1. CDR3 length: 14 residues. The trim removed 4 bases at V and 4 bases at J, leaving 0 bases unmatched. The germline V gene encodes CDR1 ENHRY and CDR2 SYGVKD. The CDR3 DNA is TGTGCCATCAGTGGGACAGGGGGTAATGAAAAACTGTTTTTT. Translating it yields CAISGTGGNEKLFF.

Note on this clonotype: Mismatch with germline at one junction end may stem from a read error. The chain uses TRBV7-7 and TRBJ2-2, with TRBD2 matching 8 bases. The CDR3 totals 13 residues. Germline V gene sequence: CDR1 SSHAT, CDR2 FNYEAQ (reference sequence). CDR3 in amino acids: CASRAVAGLELFF. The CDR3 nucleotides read TGTGCTAGCAGGGCGGTAGCGGGGTTGGAGCTGTTTTTT.

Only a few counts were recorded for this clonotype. The CDR3 coding sequence is TGCGCCAGCAGCATTGGTACCGGGACACAACACGAGCAGTACTTC. As protein: CASSIGTGTQHEQYF. The rearrangement links TRBV5-1 to TRBJ2-7; a possible D gene is TRBD1 (6 bases). CDR1 and CDR2 (germline): SGHRS, YFSETQ. This CDR3 has 15 amino acids. Trimming cost V 4 bases and J 5 bases, with 19 bases left between them.

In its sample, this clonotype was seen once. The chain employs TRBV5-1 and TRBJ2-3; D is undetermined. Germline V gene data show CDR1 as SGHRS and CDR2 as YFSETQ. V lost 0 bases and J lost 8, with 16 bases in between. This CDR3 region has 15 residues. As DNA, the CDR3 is TGCGCCAGCAGCTTGGACCGTTGGGGAATCGGTACGCAGTATTTT. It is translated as CASSLDRWGIGTQYF.

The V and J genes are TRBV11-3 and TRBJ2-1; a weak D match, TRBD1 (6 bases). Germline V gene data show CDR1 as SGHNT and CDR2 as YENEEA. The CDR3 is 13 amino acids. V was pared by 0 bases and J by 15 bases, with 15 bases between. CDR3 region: CASSLDLGQGRFF. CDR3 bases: TGTGCCAGCAGCTTAGATTTGGGGCAGGGGAGGTTCTTC. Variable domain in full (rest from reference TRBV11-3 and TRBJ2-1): EAGVVQSPRYKIIEKKQPVAFWCNPISGHNTLYWYLQNLGQGPELLIRYENEEAVDDSQLPKDRFSAERLKGVDSTLKIQPAELGDSAVYLCASSLDLGQGRFFGPGTRLTVL.

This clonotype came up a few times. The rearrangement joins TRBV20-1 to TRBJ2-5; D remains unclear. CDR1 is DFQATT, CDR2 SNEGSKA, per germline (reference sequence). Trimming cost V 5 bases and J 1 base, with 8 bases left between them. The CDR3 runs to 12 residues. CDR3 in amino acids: CSASYLQETQYF. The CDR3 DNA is TGCAGTGCTTCGTACCTCCAAGAGACCCAGTACTTC.

The CDR3 loop is CSATPPALWDEQFF. CDR3 DNA sequence: TGCAGTGCTACCCCTCCGGCCCTCTGGGATGAGCAGTTCTTC. The V and J genes are TRBV20-1 and TRBJ2-1; D is uncertain. Deletions cut 4 bases from V and 8 bases from J, with 18 bases between. The CDR3 has 14 residues. The germline gives CDR1 DFQATT, CDR2 SNEGSKA (reference sequence).

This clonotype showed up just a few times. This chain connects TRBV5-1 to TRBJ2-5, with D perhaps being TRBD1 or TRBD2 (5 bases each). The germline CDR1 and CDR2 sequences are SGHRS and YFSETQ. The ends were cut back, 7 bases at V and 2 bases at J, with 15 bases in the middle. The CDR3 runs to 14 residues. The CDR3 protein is CASRPSGLQETQYF. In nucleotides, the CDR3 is TGCGCCAGCCGACCGTCGGGGCTACAAGAGACCCAGTACTTC.